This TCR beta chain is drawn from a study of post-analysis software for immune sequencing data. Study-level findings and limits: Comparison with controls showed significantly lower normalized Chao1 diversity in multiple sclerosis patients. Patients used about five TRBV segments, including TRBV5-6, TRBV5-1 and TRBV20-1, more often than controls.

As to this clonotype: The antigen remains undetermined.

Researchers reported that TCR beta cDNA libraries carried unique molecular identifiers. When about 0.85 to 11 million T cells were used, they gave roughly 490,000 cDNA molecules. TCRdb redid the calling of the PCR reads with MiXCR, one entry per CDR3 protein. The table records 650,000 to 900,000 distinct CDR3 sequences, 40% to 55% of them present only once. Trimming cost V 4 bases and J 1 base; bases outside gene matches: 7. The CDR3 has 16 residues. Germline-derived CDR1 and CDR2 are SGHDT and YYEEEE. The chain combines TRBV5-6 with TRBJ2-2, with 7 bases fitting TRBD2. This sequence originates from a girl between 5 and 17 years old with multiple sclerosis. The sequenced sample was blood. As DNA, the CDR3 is TGTGCCAGCAGCCCCCTAGCGGTTGGGAACACCGGGGAGCTGTTTTTT. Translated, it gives CASSPLAVGNTGELFF.